Described below is a single T cell receptor beta chain sequence and its context. What it recognizes is unknown. These data are taken from a study of cytomegalovirus exposure and HLA in healthy donors. Across the whole study: An early release of data contained about 85 million unique TCRs, which came from HLA-typed donors. Study-level points and caveats: Previously analyzed data showed that most TCR beta V segments were productive at a frequency of about 87% or about 30%. A later analysis linked a missense variant in DCLRE1C to the trimming of TCR beta V and J genes. Most TCR sequences proved rare, with some public TCRs found in many donors.

Researchers ran the PCR with 60 Vbeta and 13 Jbeta primers. Clones were read by immunoSEQ multiplex PCR, and TCRdb kept only the in-frame ones, dropping some. The sample lists around 61,000 clones, 89% occurring once. The V gene lost 8 bases and the J gene lost 6 bases, with 11 bases spanning the gap. The CDR3 length is 12 residues. Germline CDR1 SEHNR, CDR2 FQNEAQ (reference sequence). Sequenced input: PBMCs. This chain uses TRBV7-9 with TRBJ2-1; D gene ambiguous. The receptor comes from a man aged 25-45 years in good health and CMV-seropositive. In nucleotides, the CDR3 is TGTGCCAGCCGATCCGCACTCAATGAGCAGTTCTTC. Its protein product is CASRSALNEQFF.